The 2 T cell receptor beta chains listed next were all sequenced from one sample in a study of T-cell memory formation after mild COVID-19. TCRdb used MiXCR to reprocess the 5' RACE reads, holding one entry per CDR3 protein. The sample lists hundreds of thousands of distinct CDR3 sequences; roughly 22% were seen once. Sequenced sample: PBMCs or a T cell subset sorted from them (not recorded which). Receptors were obtained from an adult woman who had mild COVID-19 (a few samples of this study predate the infection). Cell type and time point are not known.

The table lists this clonotype with a few counts. V and J are TRBV12-3 or TRBV12-4 and TRBJ2-2; 13 bases are a match to TRBD2. The CDR3 covers 17 residues. J lost 7 bases, V lost 4 bases, and 9 bases had no gene match. This CDR3 reads CASSSRLAGGRFGELFF. CDR3 nucleotides: TGTGCCAGCAGTTCTCGACTAGCGGGGGGTCGCTTCGGGGAGCTGTTTTTT.

The chain combines TRBV20-1 with TRBJ2-3; 8 positions match TRBD2. V was pared by 0 bases and J by 6 bases, with 11 bases of the junction left unmatched. The CDR3 consists of 16 residues. Germline values: CDR1 DFQATT, CDR2 SNEGSKA (reference sequence). CDR3: CSARDSREGRADTQYF. DNA of the CDR3: TGCAGTGCTAGAGACAGCCGGGAGGGGAGAGCGGATACGCAGTATTTT.